The clone carrying this T cell receptor beta chain was seen at least ten times. Its antigen is as yet unknown. The data are from a study of molecular identifiers for immune sequencing clone quantification. Study overall: The replicates split RNA from roughly 18,000 or 92,000 naive CD8 cells five ways and sequenced four.

TCRdb itself ran the PCR reads through MiXCR, one entry per CDR3 protein. Of about 320,000 distinct CDR3 sequences in the sample, around 21% were seen once. Overall study findings and caveats: Highly expanded clones may be undercounted when identical TCR molecules share barcodes.

Source material for naive CD8 libraries was roughly 20,000 to 1,000,000 sorted cells, with 10%, 30% or 50% RNA. Germline V gives CDR1 MDHEN, CDR2 SYDVKM. Trimming pared 3 bases from V and 0 bases from J, leaving 12 bases between. CDR3 size: 15 residues. The receptor's source is a human donor in good health. Some libraries in this study had Jurkat cell RNA spiked in. The V gene is TRBV28, the J gene TRBJ2-7; a possible D gene is TRBD2 (5 bases). Material: naive CD8+ T cells from blood, with Jurkat cell RNA spiked in. Subset: FACS-sorted CD8+CD4-CCR7+CD45RA+ naive T cells. CDR3 nucleotides: TGTGCCAGCAGTTTTGAGCGGTCCGTCTCCTACGAGCAGTACTTC. As protein: CASSFERSVSYEQYF.